This TCR beta chain was captured by sequencing in a study of T cell responses to AZD1222 COVID-19 vaccine. General observations from the study: Seropositive at baseline were only a handful of AZD1222 recipients.

The data were produced by immunoSEQ multiplex PCR, yet TCRdb's version contains in-frame clones alone and is incomplete. Of 130,000 or so clones in the sample, 93% are singletons; the top ten hold 5.4%. V dropped 2 bases and J dropped 2 bases, with 16 bases sitting between them. The length of the CDR3 is 16 residues. The germline V gene has CDR1 LGHDT and CDR2 YNNKEL (reference sequence). As regards this clone: As yet, its antigen is unknown.

The source is an adult in good health. This chain links TRBV3-1 (or the pseudogene TRBV3-2) with TRBJ2-7; the D gene could be TRBD1 or TRBD2 (5 bases each). The source was peripheral blood, collected on day 0 of AZD1222 vaccination. CDR3 protein: CASSQRLRDPAYEQYF. The CDR3 DNA reads TGTGCCAGCAGCCAACGCCTGAGGGACCCGGCCTACGAGCAGTACTTC.